The clone carrying this TCR beta chain was observed a handful of times. Its specificity is unknown. This entry is derived from a study of T-cell memory formation after mild COVID-19. CDR1 MNHEY and CDR2 SVGAGI come from the germline V gene. This CDR3 has 15 amino acids. V was cut by 2 bases and J by 1 base, with 10 bases left in between. Points from the study as a whole: Shrinking CD4+ clones were chiefly CM and EM; CD8+ ones were chiefly EMRA. Clones contracting over day 15 to 85 were CD4/CD8 balanced, with later expanders leaning CD4+.

TCR alpha and TCR beta cDNA libraries carrying sample barcodes and UMIs were produced by 5'RACE using constant-segment primers. TCRdb reanalysed the 5' RACE reads using MiXCR and keeps one entry per CDR3 protein. This sample yields a few hundred thousand distinct CDR3 sequences, of which around 15% are seen a single time; around a fifth belongs to the top ten. This sequence originates from a young man who had mild COVID-19 (a few samples of this study predate the infection). Cell type and time point are not known. This chain connects TRBV6-5 to TRBJ2-3; D remains unclear. The sequenced sample was PBMCs or a T cell subset sorted from them (not recorded which). The CDR3 coding sequence is TGTGCCAGCAGTTACAGCGACGCGGGCACAGATACGCAGTATTTT. Protein: CASSYSDAGTDTQYF.